This T cell receptor (beta chain) originates from a study of cytomegalovirus exposure and HLA in healthy donors. Study-level information: In terms of ancestry, the Caucasian-associated cluster contained about 80% of the approximately 400 genotyped donors.

Turning to this clone: Its antigen remains unidentified.

Broader study findings: A classifier reportedly called cytomegalovirus status with high sensitivity and specificity.

Germline assignment: CDR1 LNHNV and CDR2 YYDKDF (reference sequence). The CDR3 has 13 residues. The ends were cut back, 4 bases at V and 6 bases at J, with 10 bases in the middle. It was with 60 Vbeta and 13 Jbeta primers that the PCR ran. Repertoires were generated with immunoSEQ multiplex PCR, while TCRdb's copy carries only in-frame clones and drops some. The sample lists some 150,000 clones, roughly 70% occurring once. This receptor was identified in a woman in her 30s in good health and CMV-seronegative. The chain couples TRBV15 to TRBJ1-5, with a tentative D call TRBD1 (6 bases). Sequencing used PBMCs. Here the CDR3 DNA reads TGTGCCACCAGCAACCTACAGGGTCAGCCCCAGCATTTT. Its protein product is CATSNLQGQPQHF.